The entry below describes one TCR beta chain. What it binds is unknown. V shed 4 bases, J shed 1 base, and the junction held 5 bases outside the gene matches. The CDR3 sequence is 15 residues long. Germline-derived CDR1 and CDR2 are SGHTS and YDEGEE. These data come from a study of blood T cell dynamics during melanoma immunotherapy. Looking at the study overall: Metastatic melanoma patients received first-line pembrolizumab or nivolumab plus ipilimumab.

Each bulk PBMC sample had around 360 ng DNA loaded. Repertoires were generated with immunoSEQ multiplex PCR, while TCRdb's copy carries only in-frame clones and drops some. The table records about 4,900 clones, almost 90% of them present only once. Study findings and constraints: At W3, later disease-control patients showed bifurcated PBMC repertoire changes, unlike progressors.

Time point: week 3, after first cycle of checkpoint inhibitor. The source is a human donor with melanoma. V usage is TRBV5-8 and J usage is TRBJ1-1; TRBD1 agrees at 9 bases. The sample in question was blood, obtained from a patient treated with checkpoint blockade. CDR3 loop: CASSRTGQGNTEAFF. CDR3 nucleotide sequence: TGTGCCAGCAGCAGAACGGGACAGGGGAACACTGAAGCTTTCTTT.